This T cell receptor beta chain was captured by sequencing in a study of blood T cell repertoires in COVID-19. For the study at large: COVID-19 samples collected from the United States, Italy and Spain covered acute and convalescent phases. In each case, the material was cDNA or gDNA derived from T cells, B-cell-depleted T cells, or PBMCs.

Original analysis: The authors estimated nucleated cell counts from reference gene primer amplification. The protocol was immunoSEQ multiplex PCR, while the TCRdb copy is restricted to in-frame clones and leaves out a portion. V, J and clone size derive from that table, while D and trimming were established from the DNA sequence. Of under 250,000 clones in the sample, 70% to 90% were seen once. Looked up from germline, CDR1 is SSHAT and CDR2 is FNYEAQ (reference sequence). The CDR3 extends over 14 amino acids. This clone has a single count. Germline and junction disagree at one end, which may indicate a read error.

J is TRBJ2-1 and V is TRBV7-7; TRBD2 is a possible D gene (5 bases). This sequence was found in a man aged 55-75 years with acute or convalescent COVID-19. Sequencing was carried out using peripheral blood. CDR3 sequence: CASSLSPGDNEQFF. The CDR3 region has the DNA TGTGCTAGCAGCTTATCCCCCGGGGACAATGAGCAGTTCTTC.